A selection of T cell receptor beta chains follows, all from one sample in a study of blood T cell repertoires in COVID-19. Some clones are missing from TCRdb's copy, which holds only in-frame ones; the method was immunoSEQ multiplex PCR. The sample carries around 140,000 clones, roughly 78% recorded once. Material: peripheral blood. These receptors were obtained from a human donor with acute or convalescent COVID-19. The donor label of this sample is uncertain. Both conserved end residues are part of each CDR3. D genes are given only for firm matches. Some rows have no size entry. The others give once, few or many, or a class for an expanded clone.

v_call: TRBV5-1
j_call: TRBJ2-3
clone_size: -
d_call: -
cdr3_aa: CASSSSGGTDTQYF
cdr3_nt: TGCGCCAGCAGCTCCTCGGGAGGCACAGATACGCAGTATTTT

v_call: TRBV5-4
j_call: TRBJ1-1
clone_size: -
d_call: -
cdr3_aa: CASSFSAARGAGTEAFF
cdr3_nt: TGTGCCAGCAGCTTTAGTGCCGCGCGGGGGGCGGGCACTGAAGCTTTCTTT

v_call: TRBV2
j_call: TRBJ1-2
clone_size: -
d_call: -
cdr3_aa: CASSGQVGSGYTF
cdr3_nt: TGTGCCAGCAGTGGACAGGTCGGATCGGGCTACACCTTC

v_call: TRBV19
j_call: TRBJ1-1
clone_size: -
d_call: TRBD1
cdr3_aa: CASSQGQGGTEAFF
cdr3_nt: TGTGCCAGTAGTCAGGGACAGGGGGGCACTGAAGCTTTCTTT

v_call: TRBV7-2
j_call: TRBJ2-2
clone_size: -
d_call: -
cdr3_aa: CASSLMTKPNTGELFF
cdr3_nt: TGTGCCAGCAGCTTGATGACAAAGCCGAACACCGGGGAGCTGTTTTTT

v_call: TRBV12-2
j_call: TRBJ2-1
clone_size: -
d_call: -
cdr3_aa: CASRTDSYNEQFF
cdr3_nt: TGTGCAAGTCGCACCGACAGCTACAATGAGCAGTTCTTC

v_call: TRBV27
j_call: TRBJ1-6
clone_size: -
d_call: TRBD1
cdr3_aa: CASSSPGTGNSPLHF
cdr3_nt: TGTGCCAGCAGTTCCCCCGGGACAGGGAATTCACCCCTCCACTTT

v_call: TRBV18
j_call: TRBJ2-2
clone_size: few
d_call: -
cdr3_aa: CASSPANTGELFF
cdr3_nt: TGTGCCAGCTCACCCGCGAACACCGGGGAGCTGTTTTTT

v_call: TRBV7-9
j_call: TRBJ1-1
clone_size: -
d_call: -
cdr3_aa: CASSPLFGEYEAFF
cdr3_nt: TGTGCCAGCAGCCCCCTTTTCGGGGAATATGAAGCTTTCTTT

v_call: TRBV19
j_call: TRBJ1-5
clone_size: -
d_call: -
cdr3_aa: CASSIRGSGRPDQPQHF
cdr3_nt: TGTGCCAGTAGTATTAGGGGGTCGGGGCGACCAGATCAGCCCCAGCATTTT

v_call: TRBV5-4
j_call: TRBJ2-1
clone_size: -
d_call: TRBD2
cdr3_aa: CASSFPLAGYNEQFF
cdr3_nt: TGTGCCAGCAGCTTCCCGCTAGCGGGGTACAATGAGCAGTTCTTC

v_call: TRBV7-9
j_call: TRBJ1-1
clone_size: -
d_call: -
cdr3_aa: CASSWTVNTEAFF
cdr3_nt: TGTGCCAGCAGCTGGACAGTGAACACTGAAGCTTTCTTT

v_call: TRBV9
j_call: TRBJ2-5
clone_size: few
d_call: TRBD2
cdr3_aa: CASSALGLDQETQYF
cdr3_nt: TGTGCCAGCAGCGCCCTAGGACTAGACCAAGAGACCCAGTACTTC

v_call: TRBV6-5
j_call: TRBJ1-2
clone_size: -
d_call: -
cdr3_aa: CASSYGANYGYTF
cdr3_nt: TGTGCCAGCAGTTACGGGGCCAACTATGGCTACACCTTC

v_call: TRBV7-9
j_call: TRBJ1-2
clone_size: -
d_call: -
cdr3_aa: CASSLGGPIYGYTF
cdr3_nt: TGTGCCAGCAGCTTAGGGGGCCCGATCTATGGCTACACCTTC

v_call: TRBV11-2
j_call: TRBJ2-1
clone_size: -
d_call: TRBD2
cdr3_aa: CASSLDLLAGVYNEQFF
cdr3_nt: TGTGCCAGCAGCTTAGATCTTCTAGCGGGGGTCTACAATGAGCAGTTCTTC

v_call: TRBV4-1
j_call: TRBJ1-1
clone_size: -
d_call: -
cdr3_aa: CASSQRAGGVTEAFF
cdr3_nt: TGCGCCAGCAGCCAGAGAGCTGGGGGGGTTACTGAAGCTTTCTTT

v_call: TRBV10-3
j_call: TRBJ1-1
clone_size: -
d_call: -
cdr3_aa: CAISEFGGENTEAFF
cdr3_nt: TGTGCCATCAGTGAGTTCGGGGGTGAGAACACTGAAGCTTTCTTT

v_call: TRBV2
j_call: TRBJ2-7
clone_size: -
d_call: TRBD2
cdr3_aa: CASSGPLAGPSYEQYF
cdr3_nt: TGTGCCAGCAGTGGCCCCCTAGCGGGACCCTCCTACGAGCAGTACTTC

v_call: TRBV4-1
j_call: TRBJ1-2
clone_size: -
d_call: TRBD1
cdr3_aa: CASSQITGGAGYTF
cdr3_nt: TGCGCCAGCAGCCAAATTACAGGGGGCGCGGGCTACACCTTC

v_call: TRBV30
j_call: TRBJ2-7
clone_size: -
d_call: TRBD2
cdr3_aa: CAWGTSGGAYEQYF
cdr3_nt: TGTGCCTGGGGGACTAGCGGGGGTGCCTACGAGCAGTACTTC

v_call: TRBV9
j_call: TRBJ1-2
clone_size: -
d_call: -
cdr3_aa: CASSVGAQGNYGYTF
cdr3_nt: TGTGCCAGCAGCGTAGGAGCTCAGGGGAACTATGGCTACACCTTC

v_call: TRBV30
j_call: TRBJ1-2
clone_size: -
d_call: -
cdr3_aa: CAWTPTPRSYGYTF
cdr3_nt: TGTGCCTGGACCCCGACTCCGAGAAGCTATGGCTACACCTTC

v_call: TRBV30
j_call: TRBJ1-1
clone_size: -
d_call: -
cdr3_aa: CAWKYGPLNTEAFF
cdr3_nt: TGTGCCTGGAAATATGGGCCTCTAAACACTGAAGCTTTCTTT

v_call: TRBV2
j_call: TRBJ1-5
clone_size: -
d_call: -
cdr3_aa: CASSEAQGIFGQPQHF
cdr3_nt: TGTGCCAGCAGTGAAGCGCAGGGAATCTTTGGTCAGCCCCAGCATTTT

v_call: TRBV7-9
j_call: TRBJ1-2
clone_size: few
d_call: -
cdr3_aa: CASSLQGSYSGYTF
cdr3_nt: TGTGCCAGCAGCCTACAGGGAAGTTATTCTGGCTACACCTTC

v_call: TRBV19
j_call: TRBJ1-5
clone_size: -
d_call: -
cdr3_aa: CASRGRGNNQPQHF
cdr3_nt: TGTGCCAGTAGGGGCAGGGGAAACAATCAGCCCCAGCATTTT

v_call: TRBV27
j_call: TRBJ2-2
clone_size: -
d_call: TRBD1
cdr3_aa: CASSRRDSNTGELFF
cdr3_nt: TGTGCCAGCAGTCGCCGGGACAGCAACACCGGGGAGCTGTTTTTT

v_call: TRBV7-2
j_call: TRBJ1-5
clone_size: -
d_call: TRBD1
cdr3_aa: CASSYGTGPPQPQHF
cdr3_nt: TGTGCCAGCAGCTACGGGACAGGCCCCCCCCAGCCCCAGCATTTT

v_call: TRBV4-2
j_call: TRBJ2-3
clone_size: -
d_call: -
cdr3_aa: CASSPRREADTQYF
cdr3_nt: TGTGCCAGCAGCCCGCGGCGAGAGGCAGATACGCAGTATTTT

v_call: TRBV5-4
j_call: TRBJ2-7
clone_size: -
d_call: -
cdr3_aa: CASSDFGYTGYYEQYF
cdr3_nt: TGTGCCAGCAGCGATTTCGGTTACACGGGTTACTACGAGCAGTACTTC

v_call: TRBV5-1
j_call: TRBJ1-2
clone_size: -
d_call: -
cdr3_aa: CASSLQGNNGYTF
cdr3_nt: TGCGCCAGCAGCTTGCAGGGCAACAATGGCTACACCTTC

v_call: TRBV6-5
j_call: TRBJ1-2
clone_size: -
d_call: TRBD1
cdr3_aa: CASNQGQGYGYTF
cdr3_nt: TGTGCCAGCAATCAGGGACAGGGCTATGGCTACACCTTC

v_call: TRBV6-4
j_call: TRBJ1-6
clone_size: -
d_call: -
cdr3_aa: CASSDSPFNSPLHF
cdr3_nt: TGTGCCAGCAGTGACTCCCCTTTTAATTCACCCCTCCACTTT

v_call: TRBV11-3
j_call: TRBJ2-1
clone_size: -
d_call: TRBD2
cdr3_aa: CASSSSGGYNEQFF
cdr3_nt: TGTGCCAGCAGCTCTAGCGGGGGGTACAATGAGCAGTTCTTC

v_call: TRBV5-1
j_call: TRBJ2-7
clone_size: -
d_call: -
cdr3_aa: CASSLELEQYF
cdr3_nt: TGCGCCAGCAGCTTGGAACTAGAGCAGTACTTC